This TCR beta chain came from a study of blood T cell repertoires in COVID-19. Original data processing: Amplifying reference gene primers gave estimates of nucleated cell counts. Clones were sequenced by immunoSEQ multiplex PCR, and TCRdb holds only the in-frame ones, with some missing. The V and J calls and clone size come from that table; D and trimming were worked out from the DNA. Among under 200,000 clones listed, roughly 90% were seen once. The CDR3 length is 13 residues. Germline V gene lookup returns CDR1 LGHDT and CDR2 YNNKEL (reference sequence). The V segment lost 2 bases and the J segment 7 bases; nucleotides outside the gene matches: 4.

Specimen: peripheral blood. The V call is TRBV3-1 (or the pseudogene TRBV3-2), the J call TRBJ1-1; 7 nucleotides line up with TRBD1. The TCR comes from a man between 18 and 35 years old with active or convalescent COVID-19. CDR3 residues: CASSQTGDREAFF. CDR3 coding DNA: TGTGCCAGCAGCCAAACAGGGGACCGTGAAGCTTTCTTT.